This T cell receptor beta chain was identified during a study of OX40 agonist ivuxolimab in advanced cancers. Regarding the study in general: Ivuxolimab was a fully human IgG2 agonistic monoclonal antibody targeting the costimulatory receptor OX40 (CD134). In the dose-escalation cohort, around four fifths of patients were male, and the mean age was 60 years with a range of roughly 20 to 80. Three dose-escalation patients achieved partial responses, one with hepatocellular carcinoma and two with cutaneous melanoma. Peripheral TCRbeta sequencing was intended to test whether TCR sequence diversity was altered and clonal T-cell expansion was caused by ivuxolimab. Intravenous ivuxolimab was administered to patients every 2 weeks at six dose levels: 0.01, 0.1, 0.3, 1.5, 3 and 10 mg/kg. The paper describes the monotherapy dose-escalation part (N of about 47 patients) of the phase I trial of ivuxolimab. Prior anti-PD-1, anti-PD-L1 or anti-CTLA-4 therapy was permitted, and checkpoint inhibitors had been received by less than 45% of dose-escalation patients. Among the 52 dose-escalation patients, approximately 20 had hepatocellular carcinoma, roughly 15 melanoma, 9 renal cell carcinoma and 9 head and neck cancer.

Genomic DNA was extracted from sorted cells for sequencing of the TCRbeta CDR3 region. The immunoSEQ Assay was used to sequence the TCRbeta CDR3 regions. Not all clones reach the TCRdb copy of this immuneACCESS table, which keeps in-frame sequences only. Checked studies attribute under half of the gap to unresolved V genes and leave the rest unexplained. The sample has tens of thousands of clones on record, roughly nine tenths of them singletons. Around 2% of the sample belongs to the ten largest clones. Inclusive of the bounding cysteine and phenylalanine, the CDR3 is 11 residues long. The sequence is cut down to CDR3 DNA, 33 bases in frame from base 1. The germline V gene encodes CDR1 MDHEN and CDR2 SYDVKM. V is reduced by 8 bases and J by 8 bases, leaving a spacing of 13 bases between them. A remark on this clone: Its antigen remains undetermined. Base qualities are not provided; no much larger clone lies one nucleotide away.

Patients with a history of autoimmune disease or receiving systemic immunosuppression were excluded from the trial. Peripheral blood for TCR sequencing was collected from all dose cohorts at baseline, on cycle 4 day 1, and on cycle 7 day 1. Samples came from an open-label, multicenter, first-in-human phase I dose-escalation trial of ivuxolimab. The trial enrolled adults with locally advanced or metastatic head and neck squamous cell, hepatocellular, melanoma or renal cell carcinoma. Before TCR sequencing, CD4+ T cells and CD8+ T cells were sorted from peripheral blood as separate populations. The paper as a whole reports these results and caveats: In the 0.1-3.0 mg/kg groups, partial responders were among the patients with the lowest normalized peripheral clonal expansion, particularly in CD8+ T cells. Low levels of normalized T-cell clonal expansion were also shown by some nonresponding patients. At doses of 0.1 to 3.0 mg/kg, clonal expansion of both CD4+ and CD8+ blood T cells was observed from baseline to week 6. The antigen specificity of the clonally expanded peripheral T cells was not determined. After ivuxolimab, more expanded clones were found on average in CD8+ T cells than in CD4+ T cells.

This chain joins TRBV28 to TRBJ2-7; the D gene cannot be resolved reliably. The sequenced sample was CD4+ or CD8+ T cells sorted from blood, obtained in a trial of the OX40 agonist ivuxolimab. The receptor comes from an adult with an advanced solid tumor such as melanoma, head and neck, liver or kidney cancer. The CDR3 region reads CASHDRFQQYF. At the DNA level, the sequence is TGTGCCAGCCACGACCGATTCCAGCAGTACTTC.